These 10 T cell receptor beta chains were sequenced from one sample in a study of cytomegalovirus exposure and HLA in healthy donors (dated by TCRdb to 2016 to 2017). The library relied on the immunoSEQ multiplex PCR assay. For the multiplex PCR, a mixture combining 60 forward primers for TCR Vbeta segments and 13 reverse primers for TCR Jbeta segments was used. TCRdb mirrors the immuneACCESS table, restricted to in-frame sequences. Some clones are absent from its copies; in checked studies, under half trace to an unresolved V gene, and the reason for the others is unknown. The sample yields 250,000 to 300,000 clones; approximately 91% were counted once. The ten most abundant clones make up less than 2% of the sample. The sequenced sample was PBMCs. These receptors came from a girl aged 2 to 9 in good health and CMV-seronegative.

V gene TRBV19 combines with J gene TRBJ2-7; possible D gene TRBD2, 5 bases. The CDR3 is 14 residues long. CDR1 is LNHDA, CDR2 SQIVND, per germline (reference sequence). Deletions cut 7 bases from V and 5 bases from J, with 18 bases between. CDR3 residues: CASTITGVEHEQYF. The CDR3 coding sequence is TGTGCCAGTACCATCACCGGGGTTGAACACGAGCAGTACTTC.

The CDR3 here is CAISPGGQGAYEQYF. CDR3 in DNA: TGTGCCATCAGTCCAGGGGGACAGGGGGCCTACGAGCAGTACTTC. The gene calls are TRBV10-3 and TRBJ2-7, with TRBD1 identical over 11 bases. In germline, CDR1 is ENHRY, CDR2 SYGVKD. Trimming at V came to 5 bases and at J to 2 bases, leaving 5 bases not matched to a gene. CDR3 length: 15 residues.

The chain couples TRBV6-6 to TRBJ2-7; TRBD2 is a possible D gene (6 bases). V lost 8 bases and J lost 5, with 19 bases in between. Germline CDR1 and CDR2: MNHNY and SVGAGI (reference sequence). CDR3 length: 14 residues. This chain's CDR3 is CASGAGGFRDEQYF. CDR3 bases: TGTGCCAGCGGGGCCGGGGGTTTTCGTGACGAGCAGTACTTC.

The rearrangement links TRBV28 to TRBJ2-7, with 7 nucleotides matching TRBD1. The CDR3 covers 13 residues. Unmatched junction bases numbered 8, after V lost 7 bases and J lost 5 bases. The V gene's germline CDR1 is MDHEN and CDR2 SYDVKM. Here the CDR3 DNA reads TGTGCCAGCACCCTGACAGGGTCGGACGAGCAGTACTTC. Amino acid sequence: CASTLTGSDEQYF.

This chain uses TRBV5-5 with TRBJ2-7; TRBD1 matches 11 bases. The V gene's germline CDR1 is SGHKS and CDR2 YYEKEE (reference sequence). This CDR3 has 16 residues. Trimming removed 0 bases from V and 1 base from J; junction bases left unmatched: 3. In DNA, the CDR3 is TGTGCCAGCAGCTTGGGGACAGGGGGCACTTCCTACGAGCAGTACTTC. It yields the protein CASSLGTGGTSYEQYF. Variable domain in full (rest from reference TRBV5-5 and TRBJ2-7): DAGVTQSPTHLIKTRGQQVTLRCSPISGHKSVSWYQQVLGQGPQFIFQYYEKEERGRGNFPDRFSARQFPNYSSELNVNALLLGDSALYLCASSLGTGGTSYEQYFGPGTRLTVT.

This clone was detected once. The chain combines TRBV11-1 with TRBJ2-7; weak D call: TRBD2 (6 bases). The germline V and J ends were trimmed by 6 bases and 7 bases, with 22 bases remaining between them. This CDR3 region has 15 residues. Per the germline V gene, CDR1 is SGHAT and CDR2 is FQDESV (reference sequence). CDR3 DNA sequence: TGTGCCAGCAGATCCGCCGGGGCTAGCGTCGGGGAGCAGTACTTC. It yields the protein CASRSAGASVGEQYF.

This clone was seen a single time. The chain is built from TRBV19 and TRBJ2-1; 7 bases are a match to TRBD2. The CDR3 loop spans 16 amino acids. J lost 0 bases, V lost 9 bases, and 11 bases had no gene match. Germline-derived CDR1 and CDR2 are LNHDA and SQIVND (reference sequence). DNA of the CDR3: TGTGCCAGCCTCCCTAGCGGCCTGAGCTCCTACAATGAGCAGTTCTTC. Translating gives CASLPSGLSSYNEQFF.

The chain employs TRBV7-2 and TRBJ2-1, with TRBD2 matching 10 bases. The trim removed 2 bases at V and 0 bases at J, leaving 1 base unmatched. The germline V gene has CDR1 SGHTA and CDR2 FQGNSA. This CDR3 is 16 amino acids long. The CDR3 DNA reads as TGTGCCAGCAGCTTACTAGCGGGGGACTCCTACAATGAGCAGTTCTTC. Protein sequence: CASSLLAGDSYNEQFF.

This chain links TRBV2 with TRBJ2-5, with D perhaps TRBD1 (6 bases). CDR1 SNHLY and CDR2 FYNNEI come from the germline V gene. With 6 bases removed from V and 3 bases from J, the gap between germline ends came to 8 bases. The CDR3 runs 12 residues. Written as DNA, the CDR3 is TGTGCCAGCAGGGGGGCCGAAGAGACCCAGTACTTC. It encodes CASRGAEETQYF.

The chain joins TRBV5-1 to TRBJ2-7, with 16 bases identical to TRBD2. The V gene end was trimmed by 4 bases and the J gene end by 7 bases; junction bases not matched to a gene: 8. Germline V gene data show CDR1 as SGHRS and CDR2 as YFSETQ. CDR3 length: 16 residues. The CDR3 DNA sequence: TGCGCCAGCAGCAGGGGACTAGCGGGAGGGCCCGGTGAGCAGTACTTC. Its protein product is CASSRGLAGGPGEQYF.